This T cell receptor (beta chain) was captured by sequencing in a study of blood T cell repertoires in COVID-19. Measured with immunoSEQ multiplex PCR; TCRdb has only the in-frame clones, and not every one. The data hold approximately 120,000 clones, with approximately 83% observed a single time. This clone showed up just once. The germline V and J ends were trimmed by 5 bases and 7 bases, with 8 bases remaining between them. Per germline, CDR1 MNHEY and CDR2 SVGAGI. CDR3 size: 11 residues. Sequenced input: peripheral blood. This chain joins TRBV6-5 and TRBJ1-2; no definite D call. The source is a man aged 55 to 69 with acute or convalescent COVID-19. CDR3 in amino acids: CASSTTLGYTF. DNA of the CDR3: TGTGCCAGCAGTACGACACTTGGCTACACCTTC.